These T cell receptor beta chains were read from a single sample in a study of T cells in Graves' hyperthyroidism and ophthalmopathy. A single record per CDR3 protein comes from TCRdb applying MiXCR to the multiplex PCR reads. The data show about 480,000 distinct CDR3 sequences, around 15% seen once. Sequenced material: blood. These receptor sequences come from a young woman with Graves' hyperthyroidism. Both conserved end residues are part of each CDR3. Each record gives: V gene, D gene, clone size, J gene, CDR3 protein, CDR3 DNA. A D gene is named only where the DNA matches it firmly. Clone size is not always given. Where it is, it says once, few, many or a class for expanded clones.

TRBV18,-,many,TRBJ1-1,CASSRTGVNTEAFF,TGTGCCAGCAGCCGCACAGGAGTTAACACTGAAGCTTTCTTT
TRBV6-2/TRBV6-3,TRBD1,few,TRBJ1-4,CASSINGAGGEKLFF,TGTGCCAGCAGTATCAACGGGGCAGGGGGTGAAAAACTGTTTTTT
TRBV6-5,-,-,TRBJ2-2,CASSYSVQDGELFF,TGTGCCAGCAGTTACTCGGTCCAGGACGGGGAGCTGTTTTTT
TRBV5-5,TRBD1,-,TRBJ1-1,CASSLAEGANTEAFF,TGTGCCAGCAGCTTGGCCGAGGGGGCAAACACTGAAGCTTTCTTT
TRBV29-1,TRBD2,-,TRBJ2-3,CSVEYYEREPDTQYF,TGCAGCGTTGAATATTACGAGCGGGAACCAGATACGCAGTATTTT
TRBV7-9,TRBD1,-,TRBJ1-3,CASSPPGGHFGNTIYF,TGTGCCAGCAGCCCCCCAGGGGGCCACTTTGGAAACACCATATATTTT
TRBV2,TRBD1,many,TRBJ1-1,CASSDRVYTEAFF,TGTGCCAGCTCGGACAGGGTGTACACTGAAGCTTTCTTT
TRBV24-1,-,-,TRBJ2-2,CATRPGSGELFF,TGTGCCACCAGGCCCGGATCCGGGGAGCTGTTTTTT
TRBV5-1,-,many,TRBJ2-1,CASSLVTDSYNEQFF,TGCGCCAGCAGCTTGGTAACAGACTCCTACAATGAGCAGTTCTTC
TRBV15,-,few,TRBJ1-1,CATSSKRVTEAFF,TGTGCCACCAGCAGCAAGCGGGTCACTGAAGCTTTCTTT
TRBV12-3/TRBV12-4,TRBD2,many,TRBJ2-5,CASCQGLPGETQYF,TGTGCCAGCTGCCAGGGACTACCCGGGGAGACCCAGTACTTC
TRBV29-1,-,many,TRBJ1-2,CSVDGPRSDYGYTF,TGCAGCGTGGACGGACCTAGATCGGACTATGGCTACACCTTC
TRBV12-5,-,-,TRBJ1-1,CASGLRANTEAFF,TGTGCTAGTGGCCTCAGGGCTAACACTGAAGCTTTCTTT
TRBV10-3,-,many,TRBJ1-2,CAISTGGAGYTF,TGTGCCATCAGTACGGGGGGCGCTGGCTACACCTTC
TRBV29-1,TRBD1,many,TRBJ1-1,CSVARQGLNTEAFF,TGCAGCGTAGCCCGACAGGGGCTGAACACTGAAGCTTTCTTT
TRBV27,-,few,TRBJ1-2,CASSSSAEVTLSYGYTF,TGTGCCAGCAGTTCAAGTGCCGAGGTGACTCTTAGCTATGGCTACACCTTC
TRBV7-3,-,many,TRBJ2-3,CASSFQSDSFGTDTQYF,TGTGCCAGCAGCTTCCAGTCTGACTCCTTCGGCACAGATACGCAGTATTTT
TRBV20-1,-,many,TRBJ1-2,CSAPPGAGGYTF,TGCAGTGCTCCCCCGGGGGCGGGTGGCTACACCTTC
TRBV2,-,-,TRBJ2-3,CASTFRHGGGRTQYF,TGTGCCAGCACATTTCGACACGGAGGCGGGCGTACGCAGTATTTT
TRBV14,-,-,TRBJ1-1,CASSRWGGSTEAFF,TGTGCCAGCAGCCGGTGGGGGGGATCGACTGAAGCTTTCTTT
TRBV30,-,many,TRBJ1-1,CAWTELLRAFF,TGTGCCTGGACCGAATTATTAAGAGCTTTCTTT
TRBV27,-,many,TRBJ1-5,CASRGPWNQPQHF,TGTGCCAGCAGAGGACCGTGGAATCAGCCCCAGCATTTT
TRBV29-1,TRBD1,-,TRBJ1-2,CSVGLGQGPFVGYTF,TGCAGCGTTGGACTGGGACAGGGGCCCTTCGTTGGCTACACCTTC
TRBV10-3,-,-,TRBJ2-3,CAISTGTVSTDTQYF,TGTGCCATCAGCACCGGGACGGTAAGCACAGATACGCAGTATTTT
TRBV6-1,TRBD1,many,TRBJ2-7,CASRVGQGGYEQYF,TGTGCCAGCAGAGTAGGACAGGGGGGTTACGAGCAGTACTTC
TRBV6-6,-,many,TRBJ2-1,CASSYSRDFPEQFF,TGTGCCAGCAGTTACTCTCGGGACTTTCCCGAGCAGTTCTTC
TRBV27,TRBD1,many,TRBJ1-1,CASSKQGTEAFF,TGTGCCAGCAGTAAACAGGGGACTGAAGCTTTCTTT
TRBV19,-,many,TRBJ2-5,CATSAPGSETQYF,TGTGCCACATCCGCCCCCGGTTCGGAGACCCAGTACTTC
TRBV27,-,many,TRBJ1-1,CASSLFGYTEAFF,TGTGCCAGCAGTTTATTTGGGTACACTGAAGCTTTCTTT
TRBV11-1,TRBD2,many,TRBJ2-1,CASSFQTSVLYNEQFF,TGTGCCAGCAGCTTCCAGACTAGCGTTTTATACAATGAGCAGTTCTTC
TRBV6-2/TRBV6-3,-,few,TRBJ1-2,CASSTEWGGYTF,TGTGCCAGCAGTACAGAATGGGGTGGCTACACCTTC
TRBV30,-,many,TRBJ2-1,CAWSVLYEQFF,TGTGCCTGGAGTGTTCTCTATGAGCAGTTCTTC
TRBV24-1,TRBD1,-,TRBJ2-3,CATSGGTGWTDTQYF,TGTGCCACCAGTGGCGGGACAGGGTGGACAGATACGCAGTATTTT
TRBV6-2/TRBV6-3,-,many,TRBJ1-2,CASSSQDYYGYTF,TGTGCCAGCAGTAGCCAGGACTACTATGGCTACACCTTC
TRBV6-6,-,few,TRBJ1-2,CASSYSQGWVAGYTF,TGTGCCAGCAGTTACTCTCAGGGATGGGTGGCTGGCTACACCTTC
TRBV7-8,-,many,TRBJ2-3,CASSTYTRTDTQYF,TGTGCCAGCAGCACCTATACTCGCACAGATACGCAGTATTTT
TRBV5-1,-,-,TRBJ2-3,CASSQDSPSTDTQYF,TGCGCCAGCAGCCAGGACAGTCCTAGCACAGATACGCAGTATTTT
TRBV9,-,few,TRBJ2-2,CASEGTGAGELFF,TGTGCCAGCGAGGGGACCGGAGCCGGGGAGCTGTTTTTT
TRBV9,-,many,TRBJ1-3,CASSPGQLSGNTIYF,TGTGCCAGCAGCCCCGGACAGCTCTCTGGAAACACCATATATTTT
TRBV4-2,-,many,TRBJ1-2,CASSHSQINTGSYGYTF,TGTGCCAGCAGCCACAGCCAAATTAATACAGGGAGCTATGGCTACACCTTC
TRBV7-2,-,many,TRBJ2-1,CASRPGTLGAYNEQFF,TGTGCCAGCAGACCCGGGACTCTCGGGGCATACAATGAGCAGTTCTTC
TRBV28,-,many,TRBJ1-5,CASSLFEWTEKVGNQPQHF,TGTGCCAGCAGTTTATTCGAGTGGACCGAAAAAGTCGGCAATCAGCCCCAGCATTTT
TRBV19,TRBD1,few,TRBJ2-7,CASSSPLRGWYEQYF,TGTGCCAGTAGTAGCCCCCTCAGGGGGTGGTACGAGCAGTACTTC
TRBV20-1,TRBD2,many,TRBJ2-5,CSARASGRADETQYF,TGCAGTGCTAGAGCTAGCGGGAGGGCCGATGAGACCCAGTACTTC
TRBV12-3/TRBV12-4,-,many,TRBJ2-1,CASVPEILNNEQFF,TGTGCCTCCGTCCCAGAGATCCTCAACAATGAGCAGTTCTTC
TRBV2,TRBD2,-,TRBJ2-3,CASRAWTSGSTDTQYF,TGTGCCAGCAGGGCCTGGACTAGCGGGAGCACAGATACGCAGTATTTT
TRBV7-3,TRBD2,few,TRBJ2-1,CASSPTPGRESYNEQFF,TGTGCCAGCAGTCCCACCCCTGGGCGGGAGTCCTACAATGAGCAGTTCTTC
TRBV7-8,-,-,TRBJ1-6,CASSLEFRGPSPLHF,TGTGCCAGCAGCTTGGAGTTTCGGGGCCCGTCACCCCTCCACTTT
TRBV18,-,many,TRBJ1-1,CASSPRRTEAFF,TGTGCCAGCTCACCACGACGCACTGAAGCTTTCTTT
TRBV9,-,-,TRBJ2-1,CASSEPPGRSSYNEQFF,TGTGCCAGCAGCGAGCCGCCGGGGCGGAGCTCCTACAATGAGCAGTTCTTC